This entry lists 22 T cell receptor beta chains sequenced from one sample in a study of blood T cell repertoires in COVID-19. Produced via immunoSEQ multiplex PCR; TCRdb's table is partial and in-frame only. The data hold 90,000 to 100,000 clones, with 70% to 80% observed a single time. Specimen: peripheral blood. These receptors were obtained from a man aged 65-85 years with acute or convalescent COVID-19.

V and J are TRBV5-5 and TRBJ1-4; 7 bases agree with TRBD1. This CDR3 comprises 14 residues. Per the germline V gene, CDR1 is SGHKS and CDR2 is YYEKEE (reference sequence). The trim removed 4 bases at V and 4 bases at J, leaving 4 bases unmatched. The CDR3 DNA sequence: TGTGCCAGCAGCCACGGGACAGTTAATGAAAAACTGTTTTTT. Translated, it gives CASSHGTVNEKLFF.

This clone was seen a single time. V usage is TRBV19 and J usage is TRBJ2-7; TRBD1 is a possible D gene (6 bases). CDR3 length: 16 amino acids. Trimming removed 4 bases at V and 3 bases at J, with 19 bases between. Per germline, CDR1 LNHDA and CDR2 SQIVND (reference sequence). CDR3 DNA: TGTGCCAGTAGTAAGCGGTCCTCCGGGACACACTACGAGCAGTACTTC. Translated, it gives CASSKRSSGTHYEQYF.

The chain couples TRBV28 to TRBJ2-1; TRBD1 matches 9 bases. The germline CDR1 and CDR2 sequences are MDHEN and SYDVKM. V lost 5 bases to trimming and J lost 9 bases; unmatched junction nucleotides: 8. The CDR3 totals 14 residues. The CDR3 sequence is CASSRPGQGSEQFF. CDR3 DNA: TGTGCCAGCAGTAGGCCGGGACAGGGAAGTGAGCAGTTCTTC. The full variable domain, in which reference TRBV28 and TRBJ2-1 provide the parts outside the CDR3, is DVKVTQSSRYLVKRTGEKVFLECVQDMDHENMFWYRQDPGLGLRLIYFSYDVKMKEKGDIPEGYSVSREKKERFSLILESASTNQTSMYLCASSRPGQGSEQFFGPGTRLTVL.

J is TRBJ1-5 and V is TRBV6-1, with 8 bases that match TRBD1. Germline assignment: CDR1 MNHNS and CDR2 SASEGT. This CDR3 has 16 amino acids. The V segment lost 4 bases and the J segment 2 bases; nucleotides outside the gene matches: 7. The CDR3: CASSARTGTGNQPQHF. As DNA, the CDR3 is TGTGCCAGCAGTGCCCGGACAGGGACGGGCAATCAGCCCCAGCATTTT.

The chain carries TRBV6-5 and TRBJ1-5; 11 nucleotides line up with TRBD1. V gave up 0 bases and J gave up 6 bases; unmatched junction bases: 1. Germline V gene sequence: CDR1 MNHEY, CDR2 SVGAGI. The CDR3 is 15 residues long. This CDR3 is CASSYSGQGGQPQHF. CDR3 in DNA: TGTGCCAGCAGTTACTCGGGACAGGGGGGTCAGCCCCAGCATTTT.

This clone has only a few counts. The V call is TRBV6-5, the J call TRBJ2-7; TRBD1 is a possible D gene (5 bases). With 11 bases removed from V and 6 bases from J, the gap between germline ends came to 23 bases. This CDR3 contains 14 residues. CDR1 is MNHEY, CDR2 SVGAGI, per germline. The DNA for the CDR3 is TGTGCCCACTCCTCAGGGCCAGGGTCGGGCGAGCAGTACTTC. Translation: CAHSSGPGSGEQYF.

V usage is TRBV7-2 and J usage is TRBJ1-5; 9 bases are a match to TRBD1. The V and J ends lost 3 bases and 3 bases, in that order; junction bases with no gene match: 3. The CDR3 spans 15 residues. CDR1 and CDR2 from the germline V gene are SGHTA and FQGNSA. DNA for the CDR3: TGTGCCAGCAGCTTGAGGACAGGGGACAATCAGCCCCAGCATTTT. Its protein is CASSLRTGDNQPQHF.

V gene TRBV7-6 combines with J gene TRBJ2-2; TRBD1 matches at 11 bases. CDR3 size: 16 residues. J gave up 3 bases and V 5 bases, and 5 bases lay outside the gene matches. Germline lookup yields CDR1 SGHVS and CDR2 FNYEAQ. The CDR3 DNA reads as TGTGCCAGCAGCCCGGGACAGGGGGGGTACACCGGGGAGCTGTTTTTT. Protein sequence: CASSPGQGGYTGELFF. The entire variable domain, with the rest obtained from reference TRBV7-6 and TRBJ2-2, is as follows: GAGVSQSPRYKVTKRGQDVALRCDPISGHVSLYWYRQALGQGPEFLTYFNYEAQQDKSGLPNDRFSAERPEGSISTLTIQRTEQRDSAMYRCASSPGQGGYTGELFFGEGSRLTVL.

This sequence joins TRBV6-5 and TRBJ2-7; the match to TRBD1 covers 7 bases. Germline-derived CDR1 and CDR2 are MNHEY and SVGAGI. Trimming removed 8 bases from V and 6 bases from J; junction bases left unmatched: 10. The CDR3 has 13 amino acids. CDR3 nucleotide sequence: TGTGCCAGCGTCAAGGACAGGAAGATCGAGCAGTACTTC. Translating gives CASVKDRKIEQYF.

Only a few counts were recorded for this clone. The chain has TRBV19 and TRBJ2-5, with TRBD2 as a possible D gene (6 bases). V dropped 3 bases and J dropped 5 bases, with 10 bases sitting between them. The CDR3 is 13 amino acids. Germline V lookup: CDR1 LNHDA, CDR2 SQIVND (reference sequence). This chain's CDR3 is CASSIPGRETQYF. The CDR3, as DNA: TGTGCCAGTAGTATCCCAGGGAGGGAGACCCAGTACTTC.

The chain's CDR3 is CSASRGLAGKQETQYF. In DNA form, the CDR3 reads TGCAGTGCTAGTCGCGGACTAGCGGGAAAACAAGAGACCCAGTACTTC. J is TRBJ2-5 and V is TRBV20-1, with 12 bases matching TRBD2. Per germline, CDR1 DFQATT and CDR2 SNEGSKA (reference sequence). This CDR3 is 16 amino acids long. V lost 3 bases to trimming and J lost 2 bases; unmatched junction nucleotides: 7.

The chain carries TRBV2 and TRBJ1-3, with D perhaps matching TRBD1 (5 bases). Deletions cut 4 bases from V and 0 bases from J, with 13 bases between. The germline V gene has CDR1 SNHLY and CDR2 FYNNEI. CDR3 length equals 16 residues. CDR3 region: CASSAQGGISGNTIYF. The DNA of the CDR3 is TGTGCCAGCAGTGCGCAGGGAGGCATCTCTGGAAACACCATATATTTT.

The gene calls are TRBV29-1 and TRBJ2-5, with 11 positions matching TRBD1. CDR1 and CDR2 (germline): SQVTM, ANQGSEA. The CDR3 has 14 amino acids. J lost 1 base, V lost 5 bases, and 3 bases had no gene match. In DNA form, the CDR3 reads TGCAGCGTTTCCGGGACAGGGGGCCAAGAGACCCAGTACTTC. This sequence encodes CSVSGTGGQETQYF.

V usage is TRBV28 and J usage is TRBJ2-2, with TRBD1 matching over 8 bases. CDR1 is MDHEN, CDR2 SYDVKM, per germline. There are 15 residues in the CDR3. The V gene end was trimmed by 3 bases and the J gene end by 6 bases; junction bases not matched to a gene: 6. CDR3 loop: CASSFTGGGAGELFF. The CDR3, as DNA: TGTGCCAGCAGTTTCACAGGGGGAGGCGCCGGGGAGCTGTTTTTT. The full variable domain, in which reference TRBV28 and TRBJ2-2 provide the parts outside the CDR3, is DVKVTQSSRYLVKRTGEKVFLECVQDMDHENMFWYRQDPGLGLRLIYFSYDVKMKEKGDIPEGYSVSREKKERFSLILESASTNQTSMYLCASSFTGGGAGELFFGEGSRLTVL.

V and J are TRBV9 and TRBJ2-3, with D possibly being TRBD2 (6 bases). Germline V gene sequence: CDR1 SGDLS, CDR2 YYNGEE. Trimming took 0 bases from V and 3 from J, leaving 8 bases between them. This CDR3 comprises 14 residues. In nucleotides, the CDR3 is TGTGCCAGCAGCGTAGGGACTACTACAGATACGCAGTATTTT. Its translation is CASSVGTTTDTQYF.

V gene TRBV3-1 (or the pseudogene TRBV3-2) combines with J gene TRBJ1-1, with 7 bases that match TRBD1. Germline V CDR1 and CDR2: LGHDT, YNNKEL (reference sequence). Trimming took 1 base from V and 6 from J; bases not matched to a gene: 8. The CDR3 sequence is 15 residues long. The CDR3 bases are TGTGCCAGCAGCCAAGCACAGGCCAGGGGGGCTGAAGCTTTCTTT. This encodes CASSQAQARGAEAFF.

The V call is TRBV6-5, the J call TRBJ2-5; 12 positions match TRBD2. This CDR3 region has 15 residues. V shed 6 bases, J shed 9 bases, and the junction held 11 bases outside the gene matches. The germline gives CDR1 MNHEY, CDR2 SVGAGI. This CDR3 reads CASRNPGLAGSPQYF. In DNA form, the CDR3 reads TGTGCCAGCAGAAACCCGGGACTAGCGGGTAGTCCCCAGTACTTC.

The chain recombines TRBV18 with TRBJ2-7; 10 nucleotides match TRBD1. V lost 0 bases and J lost 4; bases outside the gene matches: 3. The CDR3 is made up of 15 amino acids. CDR1 is KGHSH and CDR2 is LQKENI in the germline V gene. The CDR3 reads CASSPPGGQGYEQYF. The CDR3 DNA is TGTGCCAGCTCACCACCGGGGGGACAGGGGTACGAGCAGTACTTC.

The chain has TRBV19 and TRBJ2-1, with a tentative D call TRBD1 (6 bases). With 3 bases removed from V and 4 bases from J, the gap between germline ends came to 7 bases. CDR3 length equals 13 residues. Germline V gives CDR1 LNHDA, CDR2 SQIVND (reference sequence). In DNA, the CDR3 is TGTGCCAGTAGTATTGACAGGTACAATGAGCAGTTCTTC. Its translation: CASSIDRYNEQFF. The variable domain in full, with the rest retrieved from reference TRBV19 and TRBJ2-1, is DGGITQSPKYLFRKEGQNVTLSCEQNLNHDAMYWYRQDPGQGLRLIYYSQIVNDFQKGDIAEGYSVSREKKESFPLTVTSAQKNPTAFYLCASSIDRYNEQFFGPGTRLTVL.

This chain connects TRBV5-4 to TRBJ1-1; a weak D match, TRBD1 (6 bases). Germline V gives CDR1 SGHNT, CDR2 YYREEE (reference sequence). Trimming pared 0 bases from V and 0 bases from J, leaving 12 bases between. The CDR3 covers 16 residues. DNA for the CDR3: TGTGCCAGCAGCTTGGCCACAGGGATTATGAACACTGAAGCTTTCTTT. Its translation: CASSLATGIMNTEAFF.

This clone was seen a handful of times. This chain uses TRBV3-1 (or the pseudogene TRBV3-2) with TRBJ2-7, with 8 bases fitting TRBD1. The trim removed 4 bases at V and 6 bases at J, leaving 2 bases unmatched. CDR3 length equals 12 residues. Germline V gives CDR1 LGHDT, CDR2 YNNKEL (reference sequence). CDR3 residues: CASSPTGGEQYF. CDR3 in DNA: TGTGCCAGCAGCCCAACAGGGGGCGAGCAGTACTTC.

The gene calls are TRBV4-2 and TRBJ2-7; 13 bases map to TRBD2. CDR3 length: 15 residues. After removal of 5 bases from V and 2 bases from J, the junction contained 3 bases not matched to a gene. Germline CDR1 is LGHNA and CDR2 is YNFKEQ. The CDR3 nucleotides are TGTGCCAGCAGCGAGGGACTAGCGGGACCCTACGAGCAGTACTTC. Translated: CASSEGLAGPYEQYF.